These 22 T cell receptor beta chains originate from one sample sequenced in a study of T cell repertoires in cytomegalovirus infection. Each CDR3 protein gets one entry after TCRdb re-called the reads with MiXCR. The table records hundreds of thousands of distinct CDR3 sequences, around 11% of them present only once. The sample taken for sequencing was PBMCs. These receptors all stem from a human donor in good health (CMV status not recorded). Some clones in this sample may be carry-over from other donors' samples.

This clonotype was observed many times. In DNA, the CDR3 is TGTGCCAGCAGCTTAGTCGGGACAGCACAGACTACGCAGTATTTT. It specifies CASSLVGTAQTTQYF. V gene TRBV11-2 combines with J gene TRBJ2-3, with 7 nucleotides matching TRBD1. The CDR3 is 15 amino acids. CDR1 and CDR2 (germline): SGHAT, FQNNGV. V was clipped by 1 base and J by 8 bases; unmatched bases: 9.

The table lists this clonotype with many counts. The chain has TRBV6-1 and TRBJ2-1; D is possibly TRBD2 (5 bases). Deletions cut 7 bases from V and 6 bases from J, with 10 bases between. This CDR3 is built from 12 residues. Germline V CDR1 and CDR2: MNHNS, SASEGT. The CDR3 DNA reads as TGTGCCAGCATACGGGCGGGCAATGAGCAGTTCTTC. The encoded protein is CASIRAGNEQFF.

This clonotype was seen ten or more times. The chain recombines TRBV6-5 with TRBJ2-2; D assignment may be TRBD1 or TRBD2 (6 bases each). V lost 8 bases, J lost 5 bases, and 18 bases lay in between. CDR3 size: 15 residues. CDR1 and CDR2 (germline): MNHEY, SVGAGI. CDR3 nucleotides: TGTGCCAGCCTACCGGGGGCTGTCGGGACCGGGGAGCTGTTTTTT. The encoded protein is CASLPGAVGTGELFF.

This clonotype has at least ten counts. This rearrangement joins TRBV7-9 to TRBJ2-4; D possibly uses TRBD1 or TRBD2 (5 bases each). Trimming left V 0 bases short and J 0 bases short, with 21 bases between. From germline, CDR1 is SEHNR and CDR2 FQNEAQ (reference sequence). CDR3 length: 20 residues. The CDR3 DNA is TGTGCCAGCAGCTTAGCGGGGGTGGCAGGAGATAACCTAGCCAAAAACATTCAGTACTTC. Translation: CASSLAGVAGDNLAKNIQYF.

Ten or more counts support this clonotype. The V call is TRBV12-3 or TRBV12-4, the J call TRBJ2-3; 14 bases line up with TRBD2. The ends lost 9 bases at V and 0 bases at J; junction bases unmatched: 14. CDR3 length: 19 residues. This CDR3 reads CASLTSGGAVNYSTDTQYF. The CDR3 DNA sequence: TGTGCCAGTCTGACTAGCGGGGGGGCCGTGAACTATAGCACAGATACGCAGTATTTT.

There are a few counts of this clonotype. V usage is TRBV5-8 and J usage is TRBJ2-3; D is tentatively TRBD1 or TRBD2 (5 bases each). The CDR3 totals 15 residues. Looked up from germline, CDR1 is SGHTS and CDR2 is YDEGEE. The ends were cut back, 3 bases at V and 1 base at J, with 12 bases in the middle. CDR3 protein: CASSYGTVRTDTQYF. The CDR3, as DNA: TGTGCCAGCAGCTATGGGACCGTTCGCACAGATACGCAGTATTTT. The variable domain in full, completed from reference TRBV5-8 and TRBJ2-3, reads EAGVTQSPTHLIKTRGQQATLRCSPISGHTSVYWYQQALGLGLQFLLWYDEGEERNRGNFPPRFSGRQFPNYSSELNVNALELEDSALYLCASSYGTVRTDTQYFGPGTRLTVL.

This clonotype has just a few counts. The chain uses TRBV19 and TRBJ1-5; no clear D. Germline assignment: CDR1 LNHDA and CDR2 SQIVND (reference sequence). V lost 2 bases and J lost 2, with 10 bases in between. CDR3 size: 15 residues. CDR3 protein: CASSILNRGNQPQHF. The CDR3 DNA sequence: TGTGCCAGTAGTATACTCAATAGGGGCAATCAGCCCCAGCATTTT.

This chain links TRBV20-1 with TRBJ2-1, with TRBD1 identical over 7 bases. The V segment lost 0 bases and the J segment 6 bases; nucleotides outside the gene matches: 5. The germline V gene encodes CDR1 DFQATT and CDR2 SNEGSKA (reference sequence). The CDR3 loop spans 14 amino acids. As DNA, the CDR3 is TGCAGTGCTAGAGATCCCAGGGGGTCCAATGAGCAGTTCTTC. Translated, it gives CSARDPRGSNEQFF.

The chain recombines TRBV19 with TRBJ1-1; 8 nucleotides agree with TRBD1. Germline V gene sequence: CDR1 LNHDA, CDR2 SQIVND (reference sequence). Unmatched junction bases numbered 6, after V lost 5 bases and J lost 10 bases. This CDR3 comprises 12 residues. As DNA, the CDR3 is TGTGCCAGTAGTGAACAACAGGGGGGAGCTTTCTTT. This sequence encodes CASSEQQGGAFF.

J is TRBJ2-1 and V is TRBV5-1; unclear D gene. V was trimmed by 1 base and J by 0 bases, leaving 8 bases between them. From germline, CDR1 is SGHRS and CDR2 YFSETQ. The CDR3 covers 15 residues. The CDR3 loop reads CASSLQMSSYNEQFF. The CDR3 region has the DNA TGCGCCAGCAGCTTGCAGATGAGCTCCTACAATGAGCAGTTCTTC.

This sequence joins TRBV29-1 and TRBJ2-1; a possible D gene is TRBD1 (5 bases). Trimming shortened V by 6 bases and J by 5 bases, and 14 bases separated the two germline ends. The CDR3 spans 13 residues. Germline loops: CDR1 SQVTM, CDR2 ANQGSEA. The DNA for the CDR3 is TGCAGCGTGTTCGCAGGGAATAACAATGAGCAGTTCTTC. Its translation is CSVFAGNNNEQFF.

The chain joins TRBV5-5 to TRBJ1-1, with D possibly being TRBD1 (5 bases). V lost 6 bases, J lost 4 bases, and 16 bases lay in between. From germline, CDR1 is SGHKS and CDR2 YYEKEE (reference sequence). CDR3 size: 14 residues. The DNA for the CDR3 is TGTGCCAGCACCCCCTCGGGGCTAGGCACTGAAGCTTTCTTT. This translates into CASTPSGLGTEAFF. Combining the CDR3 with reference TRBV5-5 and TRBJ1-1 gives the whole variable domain DAGVTQSPTHLIKTRGQQVTLRCSPISGHKSVSWYQQVLGQGPQFIFQYYEKEERGRGNFPDRFSARQFPNYSSELNVNALLLGDSALYLCASTPSGLGTEAFFGQGTRLTVV.

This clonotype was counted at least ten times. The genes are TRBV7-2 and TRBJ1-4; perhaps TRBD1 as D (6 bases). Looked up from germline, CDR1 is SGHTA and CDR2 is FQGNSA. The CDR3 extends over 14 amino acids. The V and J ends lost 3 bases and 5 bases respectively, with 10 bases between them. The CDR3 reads CASSLSGANEKLFF. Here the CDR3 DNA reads TGTGCCAGCAGCTTGTCGGGGGCGAATGAAAAACTGTTTTTT.

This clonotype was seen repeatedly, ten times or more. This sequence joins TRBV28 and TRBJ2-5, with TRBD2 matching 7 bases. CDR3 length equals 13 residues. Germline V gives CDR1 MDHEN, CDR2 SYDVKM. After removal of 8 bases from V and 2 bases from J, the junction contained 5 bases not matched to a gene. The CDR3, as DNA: TGTGCCAGCGATCGGGGGGATCAAGAGACCCAGTACTTC. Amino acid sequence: CASDRGDQETQYF.

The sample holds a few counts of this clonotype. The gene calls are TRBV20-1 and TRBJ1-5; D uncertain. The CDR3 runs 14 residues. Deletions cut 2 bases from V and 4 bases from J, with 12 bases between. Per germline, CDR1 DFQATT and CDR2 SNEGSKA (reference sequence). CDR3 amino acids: CSARKGGLNQPQHF. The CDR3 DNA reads TGCAGTGCTAGAAAAGGAGGCCTAAATCAGCCCCAGCATTTT.

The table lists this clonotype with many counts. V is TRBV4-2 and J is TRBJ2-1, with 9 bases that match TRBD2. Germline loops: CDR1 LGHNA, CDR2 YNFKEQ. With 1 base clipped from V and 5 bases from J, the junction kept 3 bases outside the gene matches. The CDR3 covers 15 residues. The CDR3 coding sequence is TGTGCCAGCAGCCAAGTCCTAGCGGGGAACAATGAGCAGTTCTTC. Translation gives CASSQVLAGNNEQFF.

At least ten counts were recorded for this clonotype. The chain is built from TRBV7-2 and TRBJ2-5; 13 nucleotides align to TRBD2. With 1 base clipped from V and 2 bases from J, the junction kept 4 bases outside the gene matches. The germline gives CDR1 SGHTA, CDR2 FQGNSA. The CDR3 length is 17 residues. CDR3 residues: CASSLVTSGGGQETQYF. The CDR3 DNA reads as TGTGCCAGCAGCTTAGTAACTAGCGGGGGGGGACAAGAGACCCAGTACTTC.

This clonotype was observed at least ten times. CDR3 loop: CSARDAWQTYEQYF. The CDR3 DNA is TGCAGTGCTAGAGACGCTTGGCAGACCTACGAGCAGTACTTC. The gene calls are TRBV20-1 and TRBJ2-7; no reliable D call. Germline V CDR1 and CDR2: DFQATT, SNEGSKA (reference sequence). V lost 0 bases, J lost 2 bases, and 11 bases lay in between. The CDR3 extends over 14 amino acids.

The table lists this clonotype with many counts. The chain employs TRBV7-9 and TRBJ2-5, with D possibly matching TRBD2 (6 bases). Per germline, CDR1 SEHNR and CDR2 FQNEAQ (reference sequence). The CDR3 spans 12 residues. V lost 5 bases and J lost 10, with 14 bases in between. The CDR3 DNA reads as TGTGCCAGCAGCCGAGAAGGAGGGGTCCAGTACTTC. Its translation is CASSREGGVQYF.

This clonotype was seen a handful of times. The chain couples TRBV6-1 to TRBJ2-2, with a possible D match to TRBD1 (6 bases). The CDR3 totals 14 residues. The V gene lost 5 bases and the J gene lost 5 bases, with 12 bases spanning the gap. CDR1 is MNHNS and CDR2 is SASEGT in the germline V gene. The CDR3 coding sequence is TGTGCCAGCAGTCAGGGGAGTCGGACCGGGGAGCTGTTTTTT. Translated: CASSQGSRTGELFF.

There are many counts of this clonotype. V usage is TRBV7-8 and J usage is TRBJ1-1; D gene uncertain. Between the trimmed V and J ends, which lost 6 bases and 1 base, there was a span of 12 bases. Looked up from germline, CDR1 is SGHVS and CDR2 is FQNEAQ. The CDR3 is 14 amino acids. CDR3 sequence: CASSRLGRNTEAFF. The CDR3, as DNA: TGTGCCAGCAGTCGACTTGGGAGGAACACTGAAGCTTTCTTT.

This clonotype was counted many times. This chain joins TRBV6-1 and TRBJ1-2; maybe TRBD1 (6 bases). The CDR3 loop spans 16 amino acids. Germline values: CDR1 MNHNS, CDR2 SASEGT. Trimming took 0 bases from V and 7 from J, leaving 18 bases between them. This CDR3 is CASSEALGRGMGGYTF. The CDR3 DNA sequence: TGTGCCAGCAGTGAAGCGCTGGGCAGGGGAATGGGTGGCTACACCTTC.